This TCR beta chain appears in the sequencing data of a study of human T cells and chemical hapten exposure. Looking at the study overall: Small discrepancies in pooled library volume mainly accounted for the varying TCR yields per sample. Study-level findings and limits: Significantly greater numbers of large CDR3 similarity clusters came from expanded TCRs than from controls. Sensitization with DPC brought no change to TCRs above 1 in 1000 in frequency.

This clonotype occurred many times. Its antigen is currently unknown. CDR1 MNHEY and CDR2 SVGEGT come from the germline V gene. The CDR3 runs to 18 residues. V trimming: 4 bases; J trimming: 0 bases; junction bases outside the gene matches: 12. Original methodology: Counting gave a median of around 96,000 TCRs per sample, with values ranging from about 23,224 to 700,000. Each CDR3 protein gets one entry after TCRdb re-called the RACE reads with MiXCR. These V and J calls originate from TCRdb's pipeline instead of the authors' own analysis. The sample has approximately 370,000 distinct CDR3 sequences; over 5% are singletons. Time point meaning: pre-sensitization, week 0. Noted treatment: therapeutic diphenylcyclopropenone sensitization with weekly scalp DPC.

Material: whole blood, obtained in connection with sensitization to the hapten diphenylcyclopropenone (DPC). The chain carries TRBV6-2 or TRBV6-3 and TRBJ1-2; 9 bases fit TRBD1. The TCR was taken from a woman between 18 and 30 years old with alopecia areata. Some clones in this sample may be carry-over from other donors' samples. The CDR3 sequence is CASSSRRTGDGANYGYTF. As DNA, the CDR3 is TGTGCCAGCAGTTCACGTCGGACAGGGGACGGAGCTAACTATGGCTACACCTTC.